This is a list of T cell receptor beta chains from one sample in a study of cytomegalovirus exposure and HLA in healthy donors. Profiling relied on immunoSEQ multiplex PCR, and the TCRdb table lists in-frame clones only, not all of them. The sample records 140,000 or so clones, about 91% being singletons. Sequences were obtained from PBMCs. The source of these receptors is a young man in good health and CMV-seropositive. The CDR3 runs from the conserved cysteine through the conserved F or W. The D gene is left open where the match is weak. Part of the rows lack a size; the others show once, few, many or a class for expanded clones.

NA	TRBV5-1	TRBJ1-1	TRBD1	CASSLQGDTEAFF	TGCGCCAGCAGCTTGCAGGGGGACACTGAAGCTTTCTTT
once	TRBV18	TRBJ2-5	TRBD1	CASSATGARETQYF	TGTGCCAGCTCCGCGACAGGGGCACGTGAGACCCAGTACTTC
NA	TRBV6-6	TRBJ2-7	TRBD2	CASSPSSGMYEQYF	TGTGCCAGCAGCCCGTCGAGCGGGATGTACGAGCAGTACTTC
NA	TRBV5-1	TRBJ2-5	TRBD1	CASSPGTGQETQYF	TGCGCCAGCAGCCCCGGGACAGGCCAAGAGACCCAGTACTTC
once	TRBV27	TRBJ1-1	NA	CASSLGVGLPDTEAFF	TGTGCCAGCAGTTTAGGGGTAGGACTCCCGGACACTGAAGCTTTCTTT
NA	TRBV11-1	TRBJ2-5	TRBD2	CASSQNGITASGGETQYF	TGTGCCAGCAGCCAAAATGGAATAACGGCTAGCGGGGGTGAGACCCAGTACTTC
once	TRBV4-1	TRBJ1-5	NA	CASSLRFGQPQHF	TGCGCCAGCAGCCTGAGGTTTGGTCAGCCCCAGCATTTT
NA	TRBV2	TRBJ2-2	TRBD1	CASDMLGQGTGELFF	TGTGCCAGCGACATGTTGGGACAGGGAACCGGGGAGCTGTTTTTT
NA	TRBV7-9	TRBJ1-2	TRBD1	CASSPGGAGYTF	TGTGCCAGCAGTCCAGGGGGCGCGGGCTACACCTTC
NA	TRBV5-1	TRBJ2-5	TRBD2	CASSWLASGQETQYF	TGCGCCAGCAGCTGGCTGGCTAGCGGCCAAGAGACCCAGTACTTC
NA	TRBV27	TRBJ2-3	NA	CASSSGSPTDTQYF	TGTGCCAGCAGTTCAGGGTCGCCCACAGATACGCAGTATTTT
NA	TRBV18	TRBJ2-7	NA	CASSSGISDEQYF	TGTGCCAGCTCGTCAGGGATTTCGGACGAGCAGTACTTC
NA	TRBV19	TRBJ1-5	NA	CASSALTGKGNQPQHF	TGTGCCAGTAGTGCCTTAACAGGGAAGGGCAATCAGCCCCAGCATTTT
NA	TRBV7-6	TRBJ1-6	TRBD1	CASSLARGTGSYNSPLHF	TGTGCCAGCAGCTTGGCGCGTGGGACAGGGTCTTATAATTCACCCCTCCACTTT
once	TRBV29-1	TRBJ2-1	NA	CSGDDTNNEQFF	TGCAGCGGAGATGACACCAACAATGAGCAGTTCTTC
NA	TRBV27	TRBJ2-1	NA	CASRGERLSYNEQFF	TGTGCCAGCAGGGGAGAGCGCCTCTCCTACAATGAGCAGTTCTTC
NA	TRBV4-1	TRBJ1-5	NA	CASSQVGGGNSNQPQHF	TGCGCCAGCAGCCAAGTGGGGGGAGGGAATAGCAATCAGCCCCAGCATTTT
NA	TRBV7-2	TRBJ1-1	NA	CASSSLGASREAFF	TGTGCCAGCAGCTCCCTGGGGGCTAGTAGAGAAGCTTTCTTT
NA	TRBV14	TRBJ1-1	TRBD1	CASSQVDRGTEAFF	TGTGCCAGCAGCCAAGTCGACAGGGGAACTGAAGCTTTCTTT
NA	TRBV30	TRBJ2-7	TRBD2	CAWSGSGRNEQYF	TGTGCCTGGAGCGGTAGCGGGAGGAACGAGCAGTACTTC
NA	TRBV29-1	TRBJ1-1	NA	CSVDVGRTEAFF	TGCAGCGTTGACGTGGGGCGGACTGAAGCTTTCTTT
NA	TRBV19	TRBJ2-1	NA	CASSIEVGEQFF	TGTGCCAGTAGTATAGAGGTCGGGGAGCAGTTCTTC
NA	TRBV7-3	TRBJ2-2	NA	CASSLGPQGLANTGELFF	TGTGCCAGCAGCTTAGGACCACAGGGCCTCGCGAACACCGGGGAGCTGTTTTTT
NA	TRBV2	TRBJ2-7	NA	CASNLGLARQGEQYF	TGTGCCAGCAATCTGGGGCTAGCGCGACAAGGCGAGCAGTACTTC
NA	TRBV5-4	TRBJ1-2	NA	CASSLLRGDYGYTF	TGTGCCAGCAGCTTGCTCAGGGGAGACTATGGCTACACCTTC
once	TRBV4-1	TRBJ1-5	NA	CASSQGHDSNQPQHF	TGCGCCAGCAGCCAAGGACACGATAGCAATCAGCCCCAGCATTTT
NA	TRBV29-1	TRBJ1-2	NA	CSGGGNYGYTF	TGCAGCGGCGGGGGGAACTATGGCTACACCTTC
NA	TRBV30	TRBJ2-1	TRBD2	CAWSRASGRAGEQFF	TGTGCCTGGAGTCGGGCTAGCGGGAGGGCCGGCGAGCAGTTCTTC
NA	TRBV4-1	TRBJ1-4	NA	CASSQRAGTRGEKLFF	TGCGCCAGCAGCCAAAGGGCAGGTACCCGGGGTGAAAAACTGTTTTTT
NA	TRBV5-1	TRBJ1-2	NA	CASSQQAGAVYYGYTF	TGCGCCAGCAGCCAACAAGCGGGGGCGGTTTACTATGGCTACACCTTC
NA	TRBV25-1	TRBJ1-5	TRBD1	CASSSREGAVNQPQHF	TGTGCCAGCAGTTCACGGGAGGGGGCTGTAAATCAGCCCCAGCATTTT
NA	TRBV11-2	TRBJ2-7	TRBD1	CASSPSADRGYEQYF	TGTGCCAGCAGCCCATCCGCAGACAGGGGCTACGAGCAGTACTTC
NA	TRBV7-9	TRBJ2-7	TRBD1	CASIGQGLTDEQYF	TGTGCCAGCATCGGACAGGGGCTTACAGACGAGCAGTACTTC
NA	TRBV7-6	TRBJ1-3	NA	CASSSVAASGNTIYF	TGTGCCAGCAGCTCCGTGGCGGCCTCTGGAAACACCATATATTTT
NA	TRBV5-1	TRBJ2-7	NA	CASSLARGSYEQYF	TGCGCCAGCAGCTTGGCTCGGGGGTCCTACGAGCAGTACTTC
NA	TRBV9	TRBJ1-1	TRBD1	CASSVEGGEAFF	TGTGCCAGCAGCGTAGAAGGGGGCGAAGCTTTCTTT
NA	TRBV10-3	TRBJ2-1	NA	CAISGRGKDEQFF	TGTGCCATCAGTGGTAGGGGTAAGGATGAGCAGTTCTTC
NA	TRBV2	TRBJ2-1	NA	CASTQGEWSRSYNEQFF	TGTGCCAGCACACAAGGGGAATGGAGTCGGTCCTACAATGAGCAGTTCTTC
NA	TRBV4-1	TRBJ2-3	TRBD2	CASSPLASGRDTQYF	TGCGCCAGCAGCCCCTTGGCTAGCGGAAGGGATACGCAGTATTTT
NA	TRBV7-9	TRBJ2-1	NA	CASMAGGYNEQFF	TGTGCCAGCATGGCAGGAGGGTACAATGAGCAGTTCTTC
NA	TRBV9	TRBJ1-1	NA	CASSVVALATEAFF	TGTGCCAGCAGCGTAGTGGCCCTCGCCACTGAAGCTTTCTTT
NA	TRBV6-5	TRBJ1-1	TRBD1	CASSEGQMNTEAFF	TGTGCCAGCAGTGAGGGACAGATGAACACTGAAGCTTTCTTT
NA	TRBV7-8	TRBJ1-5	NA	CASSLGSGLNQPQHF	TGTGCCAGCAGCTTAGGCTCGGGGTTGAATCAGCCCCAGCATTTT
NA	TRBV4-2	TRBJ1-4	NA	CASSLYRGGANEKLFF	TGTGCCAGCAGCCTATATCGGGGTGGGGCTAATGAAAAACTGTTTTTT
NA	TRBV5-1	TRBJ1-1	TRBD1	CASSLEQGSSTEAFF	TGCGCCAGCAGCTTGGAACAGGGGTCTAGCACTGAAGCTTTCTTT
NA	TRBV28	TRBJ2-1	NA	CASSDQGPEQFF	TGTGCCAGCAGTGATCAGGGGCCTGAGCAGTTCTTC
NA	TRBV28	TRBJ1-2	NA	CASSLFLMTRANYGYTF	TGTGCCAGCAGTTTATTCCTAATGACAAGAGCTAACTATGGCTACACCTTC
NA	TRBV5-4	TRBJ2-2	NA	CASSLVGGNTGELFF	TGTGCCAGCAGCTTGGTTGGCGGTAACACCGGGGAGCTGTTTTTT
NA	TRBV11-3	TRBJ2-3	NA	CASSGASDTQYF	TGTGCCAGCAGCGGGGCGTCAGATACGCAGTATTTT
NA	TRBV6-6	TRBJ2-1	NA	CASTDSQHNEQFF	TGTGCCAGCACAGACAGCCAGCACAATGAGCAGTTCTTC
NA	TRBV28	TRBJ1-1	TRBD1	CASSLLAGTGDTEAFF	TGTGCCAGCAGTTTATTAGCCGGGACAGGGGACACTGAAGCTTTCTTT
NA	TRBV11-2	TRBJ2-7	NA	CASSLDPDAGEQYF	TGTGCCAGCAGCTTAGATCCAGACGCGGGGGAGCAGTACTTC